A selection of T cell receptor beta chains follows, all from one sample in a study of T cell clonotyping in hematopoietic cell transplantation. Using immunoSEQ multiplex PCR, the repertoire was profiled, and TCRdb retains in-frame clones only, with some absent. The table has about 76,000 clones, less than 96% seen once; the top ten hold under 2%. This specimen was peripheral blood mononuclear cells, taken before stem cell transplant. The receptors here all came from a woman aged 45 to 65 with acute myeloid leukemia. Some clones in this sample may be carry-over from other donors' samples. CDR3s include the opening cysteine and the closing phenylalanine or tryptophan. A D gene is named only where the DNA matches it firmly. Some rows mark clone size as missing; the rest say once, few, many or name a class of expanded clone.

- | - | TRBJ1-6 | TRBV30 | TGTGCCTGGAGTGCTGGGGCCAGCTCCTATAATTCACCCCTCCACTTT | CAWSAGASSYNSPLHF
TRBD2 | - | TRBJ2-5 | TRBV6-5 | TGTGCCAGCCGGGAGGAGCGGGAGGACCAAGAGACCCAGTACTTC | CASREEREDQETQYF
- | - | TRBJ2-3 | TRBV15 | TGTGCCACCAGCAGGACAATTGGAGGCACAGATACGCAGTATTTT | CATSRTIGGTDTQYF
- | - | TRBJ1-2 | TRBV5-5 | TGTGCCAGCAGCTTAGTAGGGGGGGCGCATGGCTACACCTTC | CASSLVGGAHGYTF
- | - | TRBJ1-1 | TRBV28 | TGTGCCAGCAGTTTAAACTCTGAAGCTTTCTTT | CASSLNSEAFF
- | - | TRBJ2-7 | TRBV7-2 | TGTGCCAGCAGCCCCTCGGCGGGACCCTACGAGCAGTACTTC | CASSPSAGPYEQYF
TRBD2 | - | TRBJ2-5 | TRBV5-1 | TGCGCCAGCAGCTCGACTAGCGGGGCACAGACCCAGTACTTC | CASSSTSGAQTQYF
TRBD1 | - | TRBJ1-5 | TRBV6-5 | TGTGCCAGCAGTAGGACAGGGCGAGATCAGCCCCAGCATTTT | CASSRTGRDQPQHF
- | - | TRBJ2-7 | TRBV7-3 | TGTGCCAGCAGCTTAAGGGCCAGCGGGTCCCCGAACTTC | CASSLRASGSPNF
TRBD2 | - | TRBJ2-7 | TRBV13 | TGTGCCAGCACGCGGACGGGAGGAACCGAGCAGTACTTC | CASTRTGGTEQYF
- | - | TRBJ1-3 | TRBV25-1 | TGTGCCAGCAGTGAATCGGGAGGTAGTGGAAACACCATATATTTT | CASSESGGSGNTIYF
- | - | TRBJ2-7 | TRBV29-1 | TGCAGCGTGGGCCGGAAGGGGTTACACGAGCAGTACTTC | CSVGRKGLHEQYF
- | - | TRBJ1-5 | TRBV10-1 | TGCGCCAGCAACGAGGAAACGGGGCGATCAGGTCAGCCCCAGCATTTT | CASNEETGRSGQPQHF
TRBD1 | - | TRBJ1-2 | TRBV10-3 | TGTGCCATCAGTGCCAGACAGGGGAGCTATGGCTACACCTTC | CAISARQGSYGYTF
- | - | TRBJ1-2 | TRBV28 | TGTGCCAGCAGTCGATCATATGGCTACACCTTC | CASSRSYGYTF
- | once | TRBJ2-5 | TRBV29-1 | TGCAGCGTAGAATGGGGGAGTGGAGAGACCCAGTACTTC | CSVEWGSGETQYF
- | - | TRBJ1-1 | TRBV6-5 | TGTGCCAGCAGTTACTCGACGAGGAACACTGAAGCTTTCTTT | CASSYSTRNTEAFF
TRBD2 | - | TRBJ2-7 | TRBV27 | TGTGCCAGCAGTCAACGGCTAGCGGGAGGGGAGCAGTACTTC | CASSQRLAGGEQYF
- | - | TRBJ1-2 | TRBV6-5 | TGTGCCAGCAGTTACAAAGGGTTGGGCTACACCTTC | CASSYKGLGYTF
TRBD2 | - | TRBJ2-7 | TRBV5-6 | TGTGCCAGCAGTCTGGGGACTAGTTACTACGAGCAGTACTTC | CASSLGTSYYEQYF
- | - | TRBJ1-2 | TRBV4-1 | TGCGCCAGCAGCCAAGATGCAGGAGCCTATGGCTACACCTTC | CASSQDAGAYGYTF
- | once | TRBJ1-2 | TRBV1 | TGCACCAGCAGCCTTAAAACCTGCGGACTCTATGGCTACACCTTC | CTSSLKTCGLYGYTF
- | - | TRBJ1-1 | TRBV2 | TGTGCCAGCAGTATCAACAGGATGGGAACTGAAGCTTTCTTT | CASSINRMGTEAFF
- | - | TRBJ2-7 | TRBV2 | TGTGCCAGCACGGGGAGTCCCCCTGGCGAGCAGTACTTC | CASTGSPPGEQYF
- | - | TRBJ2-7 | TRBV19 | TGTGCCAGTAGTATTGGAGGACGCCTCTACGAGCAGTACTTC | CASSIGGRLYEQYF
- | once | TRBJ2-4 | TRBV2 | TGTGCCAGCAGTGAAGCGCTTCAGGGGCAGATCAAAAACATTCAGTACTTC | CASSEALQGQIKNIQYF
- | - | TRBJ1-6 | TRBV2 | TGTGCCAGCAGTGCCCGGGGCTCCTATAATTCACCCCTCCACTTT | CASSARGSYNSPLHF
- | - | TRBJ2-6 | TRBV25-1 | TGTGCCAGCAGTGAAGACAACTCTGGGGCCAACGTCCTGACTTTC | CASSEDNSGANVLTF
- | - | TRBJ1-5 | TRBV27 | TGTGCCAGCAGTCCAGACGGGCTTCAGCCCCAGCATTTT | CASSPDGLQPQHF
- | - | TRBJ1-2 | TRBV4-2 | TGTGCCAGCAGCCAAGACCCTGGAAGATTTTATGGCTACACCTTC | CASSQDPGRFYGYTF
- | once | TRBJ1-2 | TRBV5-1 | TGCGCCAGCACTACCGGCGAAGGACCGTATGGCTACACCTTC | CASTTGEGPYGYTF
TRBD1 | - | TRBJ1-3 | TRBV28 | TGTGCCAGCAGTGCCCCCCTGGGACAGGGAAACACCATATATTTT | CASSAPLGQGNTIYF
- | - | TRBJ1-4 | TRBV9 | TGTGCCAGCAGCGTCCCCCAGCCGTCTGCAACTAATGAAAAACTGTTTTTT | CASSVPQPSATNEKLFF
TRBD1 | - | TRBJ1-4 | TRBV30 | TGTGCCTGGAGCTCCGGGACAGGGGGCCGGGGTGAAAAACTGTTTTTT | CAWSSGTGGRGEKLFF
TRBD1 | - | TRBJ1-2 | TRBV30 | TGTGCCTGGAGGACAGGGGGCGGCTATGGCTACACCTTC | CAWRTGGGYGYTF
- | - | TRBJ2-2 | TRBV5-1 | TGCGCCAGCAGCTTTGGACATAGCACCGGGGAGCTGTTTTTT | CASSFGHSTGELFF
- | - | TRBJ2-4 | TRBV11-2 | TGTGCCAGCAGCTCGGGGTCTAGCGTGGCCAAAAACATTCAGTACTTC | CASSSGSSVAKNIQYF
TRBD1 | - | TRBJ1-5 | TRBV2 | TGTGCCAGCAGTGGGGTAGGGGGCAGCGGCAATCAGCCCCAGCATTTT | CASSGVGGSGNQPQHF
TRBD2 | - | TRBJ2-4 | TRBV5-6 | TGTGCCAGCAGCTTGGGACTAGCTGCCAAAAACATTCAGTACTTC | CASSLGLAAKNIQYF
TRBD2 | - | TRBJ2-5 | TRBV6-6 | TGTGCCAGCAACCCCCTAGCGGAAGGAGAGACCCAGTACTTC | CASNPLAEGETQYF
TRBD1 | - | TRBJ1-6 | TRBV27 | TGTGCCAGCAGATTAGCGAGACAGGGAACTTCACCCCTCCACTTT | CASRLARQGTSPLHF
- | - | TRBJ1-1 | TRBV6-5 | TGTGCCAGCGGTGGTGCTACTAACACTGAAGCTTTCTTT | CASGGATNTEAFF
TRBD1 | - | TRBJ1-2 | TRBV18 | TGTGCCAGCTCACCAGGGACAGGGGGAAATGGCTACACCTTC | CASSPGTGGNGYTF
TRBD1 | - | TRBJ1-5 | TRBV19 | TGTGCCACCACAAGGACAGGGGCCTATATGAGCAATCAGCCCCAGCATTTT | CATTRTGAYMSNQPQHF
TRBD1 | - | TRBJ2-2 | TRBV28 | TGTGCCAGCATCAGGGGGCGGAACACCGGGGAGCTGTTTTTT | CASIRGRNTGELFF
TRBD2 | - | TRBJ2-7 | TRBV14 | TGTGCCAGCAGCCAAGGTCGGGGGAGGGCCTACGAGCAGTACTTC | CASSQGRGRAYEQYF
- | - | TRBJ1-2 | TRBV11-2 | TGTGCCAGCAGCTTAGATCTAACCCTCCGCTATGGCTACACCTTC | CASSLDLTLRYGYTF
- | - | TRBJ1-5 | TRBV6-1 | TGTGCCAGCAGTGTAGGGTCCGGGGGCCAGCCCCAGCATTTT | CASSVGSGGQPQHF
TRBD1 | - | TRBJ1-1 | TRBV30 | TGTGCCTGGGCACAACAGGGGGGGGTCACTGAAGCTTTCTTT | CAWAQQGGVTEAFF
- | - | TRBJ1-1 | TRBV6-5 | TGTGCCAGCACCAACTGGGGGGGATCTGAAGCTTTCTTT | CASTNWGGSEAFF
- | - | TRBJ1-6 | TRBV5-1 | TGCGCCAGCAGCTCTAGACAGTTCCAGTCACCCCTCCACTTT | CASSSRQFQSPLHF
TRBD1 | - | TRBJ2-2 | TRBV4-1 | TGCGCCAGCAGCCAAGAGGACAGGGTCGCCGGGGAGCTGTTTTTT | CASSQEDRVAGELFF
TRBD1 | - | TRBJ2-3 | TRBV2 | TGTGCCAGCAGGTGGGACAGCAACACAGATACGCAGTATTTT | CASRWDSNTDTQYF
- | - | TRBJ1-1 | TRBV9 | TGTGCCAGCAGCGCCCGGGGGGGAATGAACACTGAAGCTTTCTTT | CASSARGGMNTEAFF
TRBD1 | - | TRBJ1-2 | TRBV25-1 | TGTGCCAGCACCCCGGACAGGGGGTCTGGCTACACCTTC | CASTPDRGSGYTF
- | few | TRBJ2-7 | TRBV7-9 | TGTGCCAGCAACCCGGTAAGCTCCTACGAGCAGTACTTC | CASNPVSSYEQYF
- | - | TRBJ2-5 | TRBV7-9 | TGTGCCAGCAGCGGGACTACCCAGTACTTC | CASSGTTQYF
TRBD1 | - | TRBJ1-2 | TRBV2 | TGTGCCAGCAGGGGCTTTGGGACAGGATTGGTTGGCTACACCTTC | CASRGFGTGLVGYTF
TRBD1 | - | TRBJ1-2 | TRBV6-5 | TGTGCCAGCGGGGGGGGGCAGGGGGCGTCAGGCTACACCTTC | CASGGGQGASGYTF